This T cell receptor (beta chain) was identified in a study of cytomegalovirus exposure and HLA in healthy donors. Trimming cost V 6 bases and J 1 base; bases outside gene matches: 6. Germline CDR1 SEHNR, CDR2 FQNEAQ (reference sequence). The length of the CDR3 is 15 residues. PCR amplification relied on 60 Vbeta primers (plus 13 Jbeta primers). Sequencing was performed with immunoSEQ multiplex PCR; in TCRdb, only in-frame clones are kept and a portion is missing. The table has 250,000 to 300,000 clones, 80% to 90% seen once. The origin of this receptor is a woman in her thirties or forties in good health and CMV-seropositive. The chain is built from TRBV7-9 and TRBJ2-7; 10 nucleotides align to TRBD1. The sequencing sample was made of PBMCs. Here the CDR3 reads CASRSGTGVSYEQYF. The CDR3 coding sequence is TGTGCCAGCAGGTCGGGGACAGGGGTTTCCTACGAGCAGTACTTC.